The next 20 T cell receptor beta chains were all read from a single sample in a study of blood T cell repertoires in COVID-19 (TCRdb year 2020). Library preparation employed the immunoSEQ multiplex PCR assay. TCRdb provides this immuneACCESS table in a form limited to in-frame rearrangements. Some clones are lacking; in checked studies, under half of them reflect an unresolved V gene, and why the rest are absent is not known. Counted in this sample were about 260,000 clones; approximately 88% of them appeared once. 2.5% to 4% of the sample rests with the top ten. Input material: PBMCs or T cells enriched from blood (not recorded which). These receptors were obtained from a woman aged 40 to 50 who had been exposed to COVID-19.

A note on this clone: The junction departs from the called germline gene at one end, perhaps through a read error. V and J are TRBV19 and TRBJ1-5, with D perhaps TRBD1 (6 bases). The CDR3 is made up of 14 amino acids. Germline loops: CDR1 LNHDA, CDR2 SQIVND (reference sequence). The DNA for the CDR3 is TGCCCCAAGGGGGTGAGGGCAGAGAATCAGCCCCAGCATTTT. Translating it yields CPKGVRAENQPQHF.

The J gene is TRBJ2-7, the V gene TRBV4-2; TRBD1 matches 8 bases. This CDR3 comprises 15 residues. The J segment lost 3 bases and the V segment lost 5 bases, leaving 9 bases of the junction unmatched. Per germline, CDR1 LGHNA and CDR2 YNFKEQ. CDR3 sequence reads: CASSYRADRGYEQYF. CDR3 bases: TGTGCCAGCAGCTATAGAGCAGACAGGGGCTACGAGCAGTACTTC.

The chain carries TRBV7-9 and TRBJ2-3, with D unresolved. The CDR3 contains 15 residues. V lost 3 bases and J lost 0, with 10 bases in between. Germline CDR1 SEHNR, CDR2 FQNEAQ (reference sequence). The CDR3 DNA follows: TGTGCCAGCAGCTTGGGCAGCACTAGCACAGATACGCAGTATTTT. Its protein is CASSLGSTSTDTQYF.

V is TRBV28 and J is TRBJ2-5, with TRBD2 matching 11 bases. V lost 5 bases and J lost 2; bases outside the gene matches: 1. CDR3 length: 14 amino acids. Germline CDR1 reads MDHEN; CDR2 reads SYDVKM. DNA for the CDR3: TGTGCCAGCAGTCGGACTAGCGGGCAAGAGACCCAGTACTTC. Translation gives CASSRTSGQETQYF.

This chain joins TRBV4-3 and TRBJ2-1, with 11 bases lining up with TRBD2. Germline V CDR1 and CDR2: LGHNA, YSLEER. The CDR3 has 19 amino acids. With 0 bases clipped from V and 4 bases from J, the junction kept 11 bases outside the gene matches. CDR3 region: CASSQDQGTSGTPYNEQFF. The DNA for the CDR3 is TGCGCCAGCAGCCAAGATCAAGGGACTAGCGGTACTCCTTACAATGAGCAGTTCTTC.

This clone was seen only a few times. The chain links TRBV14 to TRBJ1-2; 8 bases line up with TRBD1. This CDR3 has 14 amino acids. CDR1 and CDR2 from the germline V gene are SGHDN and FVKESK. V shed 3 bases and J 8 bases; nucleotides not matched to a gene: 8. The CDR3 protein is CASSHEDRGGGYTF. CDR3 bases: TGTGCCAGCAGCCATGAAGACAGGGGCGGGGGCTACACCTTC.

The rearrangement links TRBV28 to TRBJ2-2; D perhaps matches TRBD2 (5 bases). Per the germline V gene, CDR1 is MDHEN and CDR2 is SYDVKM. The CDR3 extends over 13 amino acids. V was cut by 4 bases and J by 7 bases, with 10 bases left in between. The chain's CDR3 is CASSSDWGGELFF. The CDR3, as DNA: TGTGCCAGCAGTTCGGACTGGGGCGGGGAGCTGTTTTTT.

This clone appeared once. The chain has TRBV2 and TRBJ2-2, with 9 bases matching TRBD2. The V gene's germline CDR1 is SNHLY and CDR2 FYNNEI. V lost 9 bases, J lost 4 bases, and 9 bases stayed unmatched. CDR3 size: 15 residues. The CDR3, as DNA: TGTGCCAGTTCGACCGGGACTAGCCTCACCGGGGAGCTGTTTTTT. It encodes CASSTGTSLTGELFF.

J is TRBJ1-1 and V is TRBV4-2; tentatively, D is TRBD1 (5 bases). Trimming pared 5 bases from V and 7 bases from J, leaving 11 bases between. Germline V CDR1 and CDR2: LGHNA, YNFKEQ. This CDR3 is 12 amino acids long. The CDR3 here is CASSESRGEAFF. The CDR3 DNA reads TGTGCCAGCAGCGAGTCTAGGGGTGAAGCTTTCTTT.

The CDR3 sequence: CASSPRGVEGETQYF. The CDR3 DNA reads TGTGCCAGCAGCCCCCGGGGGGTAGAGGGAGAGACCCAGTACTTC. This chain connects TRBV2 to TRBJ2-5, with TRBD2 identical over 7 bases. The CDR3 contains 15 residues. Trimming took 6 bases from V and 4 from J; bases not matched to a gene: 11. Looked up from germline, CDR1 is SNHLY and CDR2 is FYNNEI.

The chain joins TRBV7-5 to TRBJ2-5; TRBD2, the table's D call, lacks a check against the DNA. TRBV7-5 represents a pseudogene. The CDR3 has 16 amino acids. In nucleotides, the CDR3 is TGTGCCAGAAGCTTGGGTCCGTGCGGGGCAGAAGAGACCCAGTACTTC. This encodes CARSLGPCGAEETQYF.

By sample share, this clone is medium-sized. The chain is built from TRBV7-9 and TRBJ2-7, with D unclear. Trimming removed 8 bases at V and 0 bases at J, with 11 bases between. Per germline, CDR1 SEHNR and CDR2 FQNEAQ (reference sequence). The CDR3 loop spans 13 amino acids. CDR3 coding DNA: TGTGCCAGCGAGGATGGCCTCTCCTACGAGCAGTACTTC. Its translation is CASEDGLSYEQYF.

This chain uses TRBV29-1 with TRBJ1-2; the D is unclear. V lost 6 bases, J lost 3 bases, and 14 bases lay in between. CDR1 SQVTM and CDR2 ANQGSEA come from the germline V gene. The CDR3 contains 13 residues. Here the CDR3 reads CSVARVLDYGYTF. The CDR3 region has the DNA TGCAGCGTCGCCCGGGTTTTGGACTATGGCTACACCTTC.

CDR3 loop: CAWSVPTVATNEKLFF. Written as DNA, the CDR3 is TGTGCCTGGAGTGTACCCACGGTCGCAACTAATGAAAAACTGTTTTTT. The chain couples TRBV30 to TRBJ1-4; no clear D. Germline assignment: CDR1 GTSNPN and CDR2 SVGIG (reference sequence). V lost 0 bases to trimming and J lost 0 bases, with 11 bases between them. There are 16 residues in the CDR3.

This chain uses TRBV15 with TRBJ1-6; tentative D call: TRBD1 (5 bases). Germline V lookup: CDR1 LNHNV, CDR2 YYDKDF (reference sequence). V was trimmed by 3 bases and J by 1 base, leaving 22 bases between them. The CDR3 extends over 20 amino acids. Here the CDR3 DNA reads TGTGCCACCAGCAGCTTGAGGTCAGGGAGGGGAAGTTCCTATAATTCACCCCTCCACTTT. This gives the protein CATSSLRSGRGSSYNSPLHF. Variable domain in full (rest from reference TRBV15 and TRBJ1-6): DAMVIQNPRYQVTQFGKPVTLSCSQTLNHNVMYWYQQKSSQAPKLLFHYYDKDFNNEADTPDNFQSRRPNTSFCFLDIRSPGLGDTAMYLCATSSLRSGRGSSYNSPLHFGNGTRLTVT.

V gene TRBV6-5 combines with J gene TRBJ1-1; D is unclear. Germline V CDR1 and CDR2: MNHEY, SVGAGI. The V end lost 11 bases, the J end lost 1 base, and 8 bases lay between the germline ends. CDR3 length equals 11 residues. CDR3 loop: CAARQNTEAFF. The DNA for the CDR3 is TGTGCCGCCAGGCAGAACACTGAAGCTTTCTTT.

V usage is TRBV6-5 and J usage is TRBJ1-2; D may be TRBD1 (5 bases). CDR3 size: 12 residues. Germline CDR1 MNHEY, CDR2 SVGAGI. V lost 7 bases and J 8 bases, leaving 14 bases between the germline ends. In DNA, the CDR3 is TGTGCCAGCACTCAGGGAAGGGTGGGCTACACCTTC. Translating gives CASTQGRVGYTF.

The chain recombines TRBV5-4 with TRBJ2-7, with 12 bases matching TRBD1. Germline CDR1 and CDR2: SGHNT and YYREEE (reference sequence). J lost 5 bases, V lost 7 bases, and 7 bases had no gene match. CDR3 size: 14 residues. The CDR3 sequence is CASLGTGGQHEQYF. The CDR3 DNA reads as TGTGCCAGCCTGGGGACAGGGGGCCAGCACGAGCAGTACTTC. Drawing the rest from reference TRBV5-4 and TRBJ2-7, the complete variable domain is ETGVTQSPTHLIKTRGQQVTLRCSSQSGHNTVSWYQQALGQGPQFIFQYYREEENGRGNFPPRFSGLQFPNYSSELNVNALELDDSALYLCASLGTGGQHEQYFGPGTRLTVT.

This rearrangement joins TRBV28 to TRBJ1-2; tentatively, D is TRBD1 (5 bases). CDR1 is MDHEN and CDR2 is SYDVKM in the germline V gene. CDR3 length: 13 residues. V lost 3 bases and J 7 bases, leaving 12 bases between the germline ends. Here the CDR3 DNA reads TGTGCCAGCAGTTTCTCGGGGGAATTTGGCTACACCTTC. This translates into CASSFSGEFGYTF.

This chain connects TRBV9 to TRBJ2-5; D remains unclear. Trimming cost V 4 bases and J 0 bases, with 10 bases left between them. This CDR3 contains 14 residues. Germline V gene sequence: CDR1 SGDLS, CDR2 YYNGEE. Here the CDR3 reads CASSPSAYQETQYF. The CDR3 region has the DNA TGTGCCAGCAGCCCAAGCGCGTACCAAGAGACCCAGTACTTC.